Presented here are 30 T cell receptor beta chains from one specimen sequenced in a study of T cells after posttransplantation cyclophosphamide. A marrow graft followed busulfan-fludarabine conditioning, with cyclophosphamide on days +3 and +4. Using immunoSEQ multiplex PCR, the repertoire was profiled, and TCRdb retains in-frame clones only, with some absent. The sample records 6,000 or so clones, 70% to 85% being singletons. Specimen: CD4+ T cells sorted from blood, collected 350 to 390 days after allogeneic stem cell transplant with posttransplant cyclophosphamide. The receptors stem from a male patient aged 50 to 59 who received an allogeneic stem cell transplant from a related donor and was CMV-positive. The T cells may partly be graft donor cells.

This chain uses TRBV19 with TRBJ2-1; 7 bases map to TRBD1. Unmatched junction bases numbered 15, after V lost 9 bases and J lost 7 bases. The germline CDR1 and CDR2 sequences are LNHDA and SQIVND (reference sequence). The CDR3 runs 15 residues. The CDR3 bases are TGTGCCAGCCAAACCCTAGCAGGGGGTACGAATGAGCAGTTCTTC. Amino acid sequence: CASQTLAGGTNEQFF. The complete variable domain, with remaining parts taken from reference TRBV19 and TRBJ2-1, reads DGGITQSPKYLFRKEGQNVTLSCEQNLNHDAMYWYRQDPGQGLRLIYYSQIVNDFQKGDIAEGYSVSREKKESFPLTVTSAQKNPTAFYLCASQTLAGGTNEQFFGPGTRLTVL.

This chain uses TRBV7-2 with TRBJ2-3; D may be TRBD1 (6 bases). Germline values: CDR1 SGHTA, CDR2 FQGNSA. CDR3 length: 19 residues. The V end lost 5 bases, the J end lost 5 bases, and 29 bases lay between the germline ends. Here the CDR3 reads CASSPLPPRLGARGDTQYF. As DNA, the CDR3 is TGTGCCAGCAGCCCCCTCCCCCCGCGTTTGGGGGCCAGGGGAGATACGCAGTATTTT.

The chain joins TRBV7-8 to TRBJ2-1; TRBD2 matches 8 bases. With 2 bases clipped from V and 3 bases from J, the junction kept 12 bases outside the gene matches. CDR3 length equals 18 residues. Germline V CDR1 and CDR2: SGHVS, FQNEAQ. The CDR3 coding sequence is TGTGCCAGCAGCTTACCGAAAAGGCTAGCGGGCCTCTACAATGAGCAGTTCTTC. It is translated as CASSLPKRLAGLYNEQFF.

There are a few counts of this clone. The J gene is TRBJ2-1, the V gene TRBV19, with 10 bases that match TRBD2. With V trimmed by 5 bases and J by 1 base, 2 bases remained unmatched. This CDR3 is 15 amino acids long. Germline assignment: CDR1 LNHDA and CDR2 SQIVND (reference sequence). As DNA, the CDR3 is TGTGCCAGTAGTGGACTAGCGGCTTCCTACAATGAGCAGTTCTTC. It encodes CASSGLAASYNEQFF.

The CDR3 DNA follows: TGTGCCAGCAGTTACGGACAGAACTATGGCTACACCTTC. This sequence encodes CASSYGQNYGYTF. The chain has TRBV6-5 and TRBJ1-2, with a possible D match to TRBD1 (6 bases). With 2 bases removed from V and 2 bases from J, the gap between germline ends came to 6 bases. Germline-derived CDR1 and CDR2 are MNHEY and SVGAGI. The CDR3 length is 13 residues.

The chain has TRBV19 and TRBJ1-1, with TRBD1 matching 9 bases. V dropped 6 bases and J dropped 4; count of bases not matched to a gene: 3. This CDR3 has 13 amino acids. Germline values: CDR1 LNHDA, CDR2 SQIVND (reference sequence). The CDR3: CASRQGASTEAFF. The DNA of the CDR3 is TGTGCCAGTAGACAGGGGGCTAGCACTGAAGCTTTCTTT.

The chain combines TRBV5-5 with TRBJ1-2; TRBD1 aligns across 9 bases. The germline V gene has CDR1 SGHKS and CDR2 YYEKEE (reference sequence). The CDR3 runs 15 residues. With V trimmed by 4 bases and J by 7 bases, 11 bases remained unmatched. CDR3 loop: CASSIRDRASSGYTF. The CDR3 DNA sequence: TGTGCCAGCAGCATCCGGGACAGGGCGTCAAGTGGCTACACCTTC.

CDR3 sequence (DNA): TGTGCCAGCAGCCCCCAGGCTAGCGGGATTCCTACATACGAGCAGTACTTC. Amino acid sequence: CASSPQASGIPTYEQYF. This chain links TRBV11-2 with TRBJ2-7; 9 bases agree with TRBD2. This CDR3 has 17 amino acids. The germline CDR1 and CDR2 sequences are SGHAT and FQNNGV. After removal of 5 bases from V and 4 bases from J, the junction contained 15 bases not matched to a gene.

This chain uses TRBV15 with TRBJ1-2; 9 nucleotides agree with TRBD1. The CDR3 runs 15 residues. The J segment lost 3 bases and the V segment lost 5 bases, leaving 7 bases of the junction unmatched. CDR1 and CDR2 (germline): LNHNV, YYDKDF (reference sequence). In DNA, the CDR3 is TGTGCCACCAGCTTTCTACAGGGGGCAGACTATGGCTACACCTTC. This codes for CATSFLQGADYGYTF.

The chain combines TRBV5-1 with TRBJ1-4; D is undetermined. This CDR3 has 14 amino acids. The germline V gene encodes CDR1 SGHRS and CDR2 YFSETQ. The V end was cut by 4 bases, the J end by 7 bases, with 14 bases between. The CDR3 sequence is CASSPSESSEKLFF. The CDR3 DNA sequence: TGCGCCAGCAGCCCGTCGGAGTCGAGTGAAAAACTGTTTTTT.

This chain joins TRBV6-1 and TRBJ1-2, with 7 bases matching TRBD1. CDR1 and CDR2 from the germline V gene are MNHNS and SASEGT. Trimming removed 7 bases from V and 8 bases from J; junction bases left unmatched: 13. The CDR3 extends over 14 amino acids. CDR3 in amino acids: CASNPGGGEGGYTF. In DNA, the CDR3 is TGTGCCAGCAACCCGGGAGGGGGCGAGGGAGGCTACACCTTC.

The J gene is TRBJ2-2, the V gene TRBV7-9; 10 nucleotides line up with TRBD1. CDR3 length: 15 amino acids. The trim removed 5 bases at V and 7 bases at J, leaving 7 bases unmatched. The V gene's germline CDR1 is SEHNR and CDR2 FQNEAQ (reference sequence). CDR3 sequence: CASSDRGRFFGELFF. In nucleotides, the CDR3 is TGTGCCAGCAGCGACAGGGGGCGCTTTTTCGGGGAGCTGTTTTTT.

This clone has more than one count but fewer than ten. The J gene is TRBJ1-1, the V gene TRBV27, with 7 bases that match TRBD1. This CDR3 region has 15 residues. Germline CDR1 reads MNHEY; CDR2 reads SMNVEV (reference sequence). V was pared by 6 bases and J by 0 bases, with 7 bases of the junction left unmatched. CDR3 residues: CASRGTVRMNTEAFF. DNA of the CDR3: TGTGCCAGCAGGGGGACAGTTCGAATGAACACTGAAGCTTTCTTT.

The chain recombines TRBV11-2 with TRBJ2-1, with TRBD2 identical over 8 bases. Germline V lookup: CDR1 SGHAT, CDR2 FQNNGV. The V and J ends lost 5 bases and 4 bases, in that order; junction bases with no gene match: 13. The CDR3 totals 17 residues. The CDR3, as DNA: TGTGCCAGCAGCCCCCGGGGGGGTAGCGGGGAATACAATGAGCAGTTCTTC. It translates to CASSPRGGSGEYNEQFF. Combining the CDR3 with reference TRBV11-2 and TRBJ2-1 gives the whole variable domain EAGVAQSPRYKIIEKRQSVAFWCNPISGHATLYWYQQILGQGPKLLIQFQNNGVVDDSQLPKDRFSAERLKGVDSTLKIQPAKLEDSAVYLCASSPRGGSGEYNEQFFGPGTRLTVL.

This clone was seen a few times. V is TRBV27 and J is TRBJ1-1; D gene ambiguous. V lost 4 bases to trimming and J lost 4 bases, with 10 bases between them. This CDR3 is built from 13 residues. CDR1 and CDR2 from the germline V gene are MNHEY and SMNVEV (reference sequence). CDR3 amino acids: CASSSRFGTEAFF. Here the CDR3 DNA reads TGTGCCAGCAGTTCCCGATTCGGCACTGAAGCTTTCTTT.

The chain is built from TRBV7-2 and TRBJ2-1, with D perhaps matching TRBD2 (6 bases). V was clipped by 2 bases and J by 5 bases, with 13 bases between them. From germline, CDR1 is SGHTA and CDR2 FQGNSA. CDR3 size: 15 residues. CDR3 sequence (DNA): TGTGCCAGCAGCTTATTTGCGGGAACGCACAATGAGCAGTTCTTC. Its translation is CASSLFAGTHNEQFF.

The CDR3 DNA follows: TGTGCCAGCAGTGAAATCTTCCCGGGACAGGGGGCTTTGGATGGCTACACCTTC. Protein: CASSEIFPGQGALDGYTF. The V gene is TRBV2, the J gene TRBJ1-2, with 12 nucleotides matching TRBD1. Germline V CDR1 and CDR2: SNHLY, FYNNEI. Losses at the gene ends were 2 bases for V and 6 bases for J; bases not matched to a gene: 13. The CDR3 loop spans 18 amino acids.

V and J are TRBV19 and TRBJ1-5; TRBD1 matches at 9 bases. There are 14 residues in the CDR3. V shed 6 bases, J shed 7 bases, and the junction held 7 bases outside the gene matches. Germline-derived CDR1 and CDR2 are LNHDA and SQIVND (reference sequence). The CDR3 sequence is CASRWTGDFQPQHF. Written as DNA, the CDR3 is TGTGCCAGTAGATGGACAGGGGACTTCCAGCCCCAGCATTTT.

The CDR3 spells CASREGQYYGYTF. DNA for the CDR3: TGTGCCAGTAGAGAAGGACAATACTATGGCTACACCTTC. The chain recombines TRBV19 with TRBJ1-2; tentative D call: TRBD1 (5 bases). The germline gives CDR1 LNHDA, CDR2 SQIVND (reference sequence). Trimming pared 6 bases from V and 3 bases from J, leaving 11 bases between. There are 13 residues in the CDR3.

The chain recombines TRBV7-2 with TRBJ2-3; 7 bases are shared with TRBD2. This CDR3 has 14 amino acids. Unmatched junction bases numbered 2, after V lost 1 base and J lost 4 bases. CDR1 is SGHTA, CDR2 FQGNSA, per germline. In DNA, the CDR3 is TGTGCCAGCAGCTTAGTAGCGGGCGCAGATACGCAGTATTTT. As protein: CASSLVAGADTQYF.

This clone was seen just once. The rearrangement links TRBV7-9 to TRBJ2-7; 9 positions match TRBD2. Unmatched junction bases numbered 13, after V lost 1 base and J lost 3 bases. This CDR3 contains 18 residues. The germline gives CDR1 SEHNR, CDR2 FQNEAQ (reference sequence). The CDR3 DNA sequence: TGTGCCAGCAGCTTAGTCGGCGGGGGGGGCCGACCGGACTACGAGCAGTACTTC. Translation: CASSLVGGGGRPDYEQYF.

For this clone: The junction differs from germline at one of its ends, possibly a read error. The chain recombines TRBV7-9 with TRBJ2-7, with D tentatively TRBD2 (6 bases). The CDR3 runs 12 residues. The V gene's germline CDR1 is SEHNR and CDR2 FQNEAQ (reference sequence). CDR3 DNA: TGTGCCAGCAGCTTAGCGCGGGGAATGGAACGTTTC. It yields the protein CASSLARGMERF.

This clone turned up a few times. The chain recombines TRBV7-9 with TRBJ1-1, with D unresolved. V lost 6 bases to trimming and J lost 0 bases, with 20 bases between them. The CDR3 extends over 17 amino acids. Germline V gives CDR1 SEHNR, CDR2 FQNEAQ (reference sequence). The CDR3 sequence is CASSLIWPGGMNTEAFF. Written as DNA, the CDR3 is TGTGCCAGCAGTCTTATCTGGCCAGGAGGAATGAACACTGAAGCTTTCTTT.

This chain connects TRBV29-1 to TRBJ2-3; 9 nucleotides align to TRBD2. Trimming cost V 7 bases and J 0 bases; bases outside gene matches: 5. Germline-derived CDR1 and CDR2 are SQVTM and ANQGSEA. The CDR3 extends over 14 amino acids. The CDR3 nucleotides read TGCAGCGCCGTTAGCGGGAGTAGCACAGATACGCAGTATTTT. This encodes CSAVSGSSTDTQYF.

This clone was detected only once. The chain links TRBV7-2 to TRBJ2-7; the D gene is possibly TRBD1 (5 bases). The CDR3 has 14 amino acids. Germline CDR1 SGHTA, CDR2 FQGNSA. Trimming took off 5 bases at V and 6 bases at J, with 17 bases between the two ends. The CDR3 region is CASSPGWPRSEQYF. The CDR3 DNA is TGTGCCAGCAGCCCAGGGTGGCCAAGGAGCGAGCAGTACTTC.

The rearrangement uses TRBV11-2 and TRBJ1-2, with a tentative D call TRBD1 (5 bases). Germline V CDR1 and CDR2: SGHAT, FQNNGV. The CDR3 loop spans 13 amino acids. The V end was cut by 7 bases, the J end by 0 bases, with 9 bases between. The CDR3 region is CASMPGANYGYTF. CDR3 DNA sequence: TGTGCCAGCATGCCGGGGGCTAACTATGGCTACACCTTC.

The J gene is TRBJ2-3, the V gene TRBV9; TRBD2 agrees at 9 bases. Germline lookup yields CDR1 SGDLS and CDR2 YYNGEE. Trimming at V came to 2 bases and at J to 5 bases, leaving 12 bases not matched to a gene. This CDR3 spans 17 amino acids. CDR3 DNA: TGTGCCAGCAGCGTGTCTCTTGGCGGGAGGGGGTTAGATACGCAGTATTTT. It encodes CASSVSLGGRGLDTQYF.

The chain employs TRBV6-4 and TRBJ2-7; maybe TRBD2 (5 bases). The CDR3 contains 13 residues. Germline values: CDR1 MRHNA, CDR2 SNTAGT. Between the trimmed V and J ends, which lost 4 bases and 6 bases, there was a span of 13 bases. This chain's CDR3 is CASSVDGVGEQYF. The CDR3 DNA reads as TGTGCCAGCAGTGTCGACGGGGTGGGCGAGCAGTACTTC.

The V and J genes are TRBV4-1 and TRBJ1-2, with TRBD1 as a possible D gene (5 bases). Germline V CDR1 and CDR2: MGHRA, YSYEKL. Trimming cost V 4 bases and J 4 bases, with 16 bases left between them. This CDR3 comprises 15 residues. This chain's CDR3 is CASSLERGLFYGYTF. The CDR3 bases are TGCGCCAGCAGCCTTGAAAGGGGCCTTTTCTATGGCTACACCTTC.

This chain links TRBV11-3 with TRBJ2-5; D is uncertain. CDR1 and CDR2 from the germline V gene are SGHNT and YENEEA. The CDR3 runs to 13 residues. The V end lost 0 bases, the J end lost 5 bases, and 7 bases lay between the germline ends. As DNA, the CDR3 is TGTGCCAGCAGCTTAGATCAGGTGGAGACCCAGTACTTC. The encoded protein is CASSLDQVETQYF.